The next 20 T cell receptor beta chains were all read from a single sample in a study of blood T cell repertoires in COVID-19. Only in-frame clones appear in the TCRdb table, and some are missing; sequencing was by immunoSEQ multiplex PCR. The repertoire holds about 230,000 clones, approximately 80% seen once, with around 7% in the top ten. The sample taken for sequencing was peripheral blood. The source of these receptors is a woman aged 50 to 60 with acute or convalescent COVID-19.

The V gene is TRBV28, the J gene TRBJ2-7, with 11 positions matching TRBD2. This CDR3 is built from 14 residues. V was pared by 5 bases and J by 7 bases, with 7 bases of the junction left unmatched. Germline V gives CDR1 MDHEN, CDR2 SYDVKM. The CDR3 reads CASSETSGRKEQYF. DNA for the CDR3: TGTGCCAGCAGTGAAACTAGCGGGAGAAAGGAGCAGTACTTC.

The chain recombines TRBV6-1 with TRBJ1-4; 9 bases map to TRBD1. The V gene end was trimmed by 2 bases and the J gene end by 5 bases; junction bases not matched to a gene: 6. This CDR3 contains 16 residues. CDR1 is MNHNS, CDR2 SASEGT, per germline. In nucleotides, the CDR3 is TGTGCCAGCAGTGAAATTGGAGGACAGGGGAATGAAAAACTGTTTTTT. Protein product: CASSEIGGQGNEKLFF.

The J gene is TRBJ2-2, the V gene TRBV14; D is possibly TRBD2 (5 bases). Trimming took 5 bases from V and 5 from J, leaving 18 bases between them. CDR1 is SGHDN and CDR2 is FVKESK in the germline V gene. The CDR3 consists of 16 residues. The DNA of the CDR3 is TGTGCCAGCAGCAAGCGGACCGCTTTGGGGACCGGGGAGCTGTTTTTT. Protein: CASSKRTALGTGELFF.

The chain couples TRBV28 to TRBJ1-5; the D is unclear. Germline assignment: CDR1 MDHEN and CDR2 SYDVKM. This CDR3 has 16 amino acids. V lost 2 bases to trimming and J lost 1 base, with 12 bases between them. The CDR3 loop is CASSLSRRGSNQPQHF. In DNA, the CDR3 is TGTGCCAGCAGTTTAAGTCGGAGAGGAAGCAATCAGCCCCAGCATTTT.

The chain links TRBV7-2 to TRBJ1-2; tentatively, D is TRBD1 (6 bases). Trimming took 5 bases from V and 2 from J, leaving 12 bases between them. CDR3 length: 14 residues. The germline V gene has CDR1 SGHTA and CDR2 FQGNSA. CDR3 amino acids: CASSQRQENYGYTF. In nucleotides, the CDR3 is TGTGCCAGCAGCCAAAGACAGGAAAACTATGGCTACACCTTC.

The rearrangement joins TRBV5-4 to TRBJ2-7, with 8 bases identical to TRBD2. V trimming: 4 bases; J trimming: 3 bases; junction bases outside the gene matches: 3. There are 13 residues in the CDR3. CDR1 is SGHNT and CDR2 is YYREEE in the germline V gene (reference sequence). The CDR3 is CASSVGTSYEQYF. Here the CDR3 DNA reads TGTGCCAGCAGCGTAGGGACTAGCTACGAGCAGTACTTC.

The chain joins TRBV27 to TRBJ2-3; 7 nucleotides align to TRBD2. The CDR3 is 14 residues long. V dropped 5 bases and J dropped 6; count of bases not matched to a gene: 8. Germline assignment: CDR1 MNHEY and CDR2 SMNVEV (reference sequence). The CDR3 is CASSREGPWDTQYF. The CDR3 DNA is TGTGCCAGCAGTAGGGAGGGCCCGTGGGATACGCAGTATTTT.

The J gene is TRBJ2-4, the V gene TRBV28; D is unclear. V gave up 4 bases and J gave up 10 bases, with 14 bases separating them. The germline CDR1 and CDR2 sequences are MDHEN and SYDVKM. The CDR3 loop spans 13 amino acids. CDR3 nucleotides: TGTGCCAGCAGTTCCCGGAAAATGAGGATTCAGTACTTC. It yields the protein CASSSRKMRIQYF.

The CDR3 loop reads CASSEKGQGTTEAFF. CDR3 in DNA: TGCGCCAGCAGTGAAAAGGGACAGGGGACCACTGAAGCTTTCTTT. The chain uses TRBV10-1 and TRBJ1-1, with 10 bases identical to TRBD1. Germline V gene lookup returns CDR1 WNHNN and CDR2 SYGVQD (reference sequence). This CDR3 is 15 amino acids long. The junction had 5 bases not matched to a gene; V was cut back by 3 bases and J by 4 bases.

The chain links TRBV6-1 to TRBJ1-4; D unclear. CDR1 MNHNS and CDR2 SASEGT come from the germline V gene. The CDR3 has 16 residues. The V end was cut by 1 base, the J end by 4 bases, with 13 bases between. CDR3 sequence reads: CASSEDFGSFNEKLFF. The CDR3 nucleotides are TGTGCCAGCAGTGAAGATTTTGGCTCCTTTAATGAAAAACTGTTTTTT.

The rearrangement joins TRBV9 to TRBJ1-2, with D tentatively TRBD1 (5 bases). Deletions cut 1 base from V and 2 bases from J, with 6 bases between. In germline, CDR1 is SGDLS, CDR2 YYNGEE. The CDR3 is 13 residues long. CDR3 sequence (DNA): TGTGCCAGCAGCGTACGGGGGAACTATGGCTACACCTTC. Translation gives CASSVRGNYGYTF. Variable domain in full (rest from reference TRBV9 and TRBJ1-2): DSGVTQTPKHLITATGQRVTLRCSPRSGDLSVYWYQQSLDQGLQFLIQYYNGEERAKGNILERFSAQQFPDLHSELNLSSLELGDSALYFCASSVRGNYGYTFGSGTRLTVV.

A note on this clone: The sample has other DNA sequences that encode this CDR3 too. The J gene is TRBJ1-1, the V gene TRBV4-1; TRBD1 matches 9 bases. Looked up from germline, CDR1 is MGHRA and CDR2 is YSYEKL. Trimming took 2 bases from V and 0 from J; bases not matched to a gene: 10. The CDR3 is made up of 18 amino acids. Here the CDR3 DNA reads TGCGCCAGCAGCCAATCTAGGACAGGGGCAACGTTGAACACTGAAGCTTTCTTT. Translated, it gives CASSQSRTGATLNTEAFF.

The gene calls are TRBV24-1 and TRBJ2-1; 8 nucleotides align to TRBD2. The ends lost 9 bases at V and 5 bases at J; junction bases unmatched: 8. The CDR3 runs to 14 residues. The germline gives CDR1 KGHDR, CDR2 SFDVKD. DNA of the CDR3: TGTGCCACCGTAGGCGGGGGGCCACACAATGAGCAGTTCTTC. It encodes CATVGGGPHNEQFF.

Concerning this clone: This sample also contains other DNA sequences that code for the same CDR3. This chain uses TRBV7-2 with TRBJ2-7, with 7 bases fitting TRBD2. Unmatched junction bases numbered 3, after V lost 1 base and J lost 0 bases. The CDR3 extends over 15 amino acids. Germline V gives CDR1 SGHTA, CDR2 FQGNSA. CDR3 residues: CASSLGRGSSYEQYF. The DNA for the CDR3 is TGTGCCAGCAGCTTAGGGCGGGGGAGCTCCTACGAGCAGTACTTC. The full variable domain, completed using reference TRBV7-2 and TRBJ2-7, is GAGVSQSPSNKVTEKGKDVELRCDPISGHTALYWYRQSLGQGLEFLIYFQGNSAPDKSGLPSDRFSAERTGGSVSTLTIQRTQQEDSAVYLCASSLGRGSSYEQYFGPGTRLTVT.

This clone has only a few counts. The genes are TRBV6-5 and TRBJ1-5, with 8 positions matching TRBD1. Germline V gene lookup returns CDR1 MNHEY and CDR2 SVGAGI. The CDR3 contains 13 residues. J gave up 6 bases and V 7 bases, and 5 bases lay outside the gene matches. CDR3 nucleotides: TGTGCCAGCACCGACAGGGGAGCTCAGCCCCAGCATTTT. This sequence encodes CASTDRGAQPQHF.

The chain combines TRBV18 with TRBJ2-3, with D maybe TRBD2 (6 bases). This CDR3 has 15 residues. The ends were cut back, 8 bases at V and 6 bases at J, with 21 bases in the middle. Per germline, CDR1 KGHSH and CDR2 LQKENI. In nucleotides, the CDR3 is TGTGCCAGCCGAGGACTACAGAAGACATCCGATACGCAGTATTTT. It translates to CASRGLQKTSDTQYF.

This clone has just a few counts. V usage is TRBV11-2 and J usage is TRBJ2-7; 8 bases are a match to TRBD2. Germline V gene sequence: CDR1 SGHAT, CDR2 FQNNGV. V shed 0 bases, J shed 12 bases, and the junction held 10 bases outside the gene matches. The CDR3 has 14 amino acids. The CDR3 DNA follows: TGTGCCAGCAGCTTAGATCTGATTAGCGGGGACCCGTACTTC. Translation gives CASSLDLISGDPYF.

This clone was seen a few times. This rearrangement joins TRBV30 to TRBJ1-2; D is undetermined. Germline loops: CDR1 GTSNPN, CDR2 SVGIG (reference sequence). The CDR3 consists of 13 residues. V dropped 7 bases and J dropped 4 bases, with 16 bases sitting between them. The CDR3 loop is CAFARESSYGYTF. The CDR3 bases are TGTGCCTTTGCGAGGGAGTCCAGCTATGGCTACACCTTC.

This chain uses TRBV7-2 with TRBJ2-3; 10 nucleotides match TRBD1. Looked up from germline, CDR1 is SGHTA and CDR2 is FQGNSA. The CDR3 consists of 16 residues. With 5 bases clipped from V and 6 bases from J, the junction kept 11 bases outside the gene matches. The CDR3 sequence: CASSRTGGRTGDTQYF. CDR3 nucleotides: TGTGCCAGCAGCAGGACAGGGGGTCGTACGGGGGATACGCAGTATTTT.

The chain is built from TRBV27 and TRBJ2-1, with TRBD2 as a possible D gene (6 bases). Trimming removed 2 bases at V and 4 bases at J, with 12 bases between. This CDR3 has 15 amino acids. Germline-derived CDR1 and CDR2 are MNHEY and SMNVEV (reference sequence). The CDR3 nucleotides are TGTGCCAGCAGTTTACGAGCGGGTGATTACAATGAGCAGTTCTTC. It encodes CASSLRAGDYNEQFF.